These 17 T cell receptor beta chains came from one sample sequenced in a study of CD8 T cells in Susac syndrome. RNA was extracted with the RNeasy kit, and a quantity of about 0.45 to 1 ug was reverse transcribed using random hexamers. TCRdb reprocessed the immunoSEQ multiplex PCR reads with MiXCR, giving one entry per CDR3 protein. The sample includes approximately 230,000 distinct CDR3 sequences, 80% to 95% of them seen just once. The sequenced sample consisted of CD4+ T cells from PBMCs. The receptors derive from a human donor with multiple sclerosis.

The CDR3 region has the DNA TGTGCCACTTTGAAAGGGGCGACTAACTATGGCTACACCTTC. Amino acid sequence: CATLKGATNYGYTF. The chain carries TRBV6-1 and TRBJ1-2; the D gene is possibly TRBD1 (5 bases). This CDR3 is 14 amino acids long. V was cut by 10 bases and J by 0 bases, with 15 bases left in between. In germline, CDR1 is MNHNS, CDR2 SASEGT.

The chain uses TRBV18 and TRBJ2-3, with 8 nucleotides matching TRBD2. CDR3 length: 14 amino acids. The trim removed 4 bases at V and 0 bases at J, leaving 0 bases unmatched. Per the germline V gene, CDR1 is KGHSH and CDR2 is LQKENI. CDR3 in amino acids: CASSRLASTDTQYF. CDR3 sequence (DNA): TGTGCCAGCTCACGACTAGCGAGCACAGATACGCAGTATTTT.

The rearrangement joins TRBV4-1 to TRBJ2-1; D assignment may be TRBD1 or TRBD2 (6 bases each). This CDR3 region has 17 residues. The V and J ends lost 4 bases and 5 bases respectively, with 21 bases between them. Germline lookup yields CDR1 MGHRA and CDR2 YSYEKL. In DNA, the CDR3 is TGCGCCAGCAGCCCACAAGGTGCCGGGGGCACCGACAATGAGCAGTTCTTC. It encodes CASSPQGAGGTDNEQFF.

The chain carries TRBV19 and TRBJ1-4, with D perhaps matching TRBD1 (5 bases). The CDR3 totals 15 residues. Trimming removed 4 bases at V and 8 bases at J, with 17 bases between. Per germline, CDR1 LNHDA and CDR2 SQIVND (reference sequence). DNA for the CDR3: TGTGCCAGTAGTACCTCGACAGCCGCGGCAGAAAAACTGTTTTTT. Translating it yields CASSTSTAAAEKLFF.

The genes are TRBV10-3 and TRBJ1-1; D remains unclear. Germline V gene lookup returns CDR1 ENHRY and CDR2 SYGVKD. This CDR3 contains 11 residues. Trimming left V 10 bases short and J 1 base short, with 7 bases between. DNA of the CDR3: TGTGCCACCCAACAGAACACTGAAGCTTTCTTT. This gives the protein CATQQNTEAFF.

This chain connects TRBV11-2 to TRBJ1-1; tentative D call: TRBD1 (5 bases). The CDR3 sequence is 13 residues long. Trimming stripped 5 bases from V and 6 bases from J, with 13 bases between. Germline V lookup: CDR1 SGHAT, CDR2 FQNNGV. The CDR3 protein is CASSPSGPAEAFF. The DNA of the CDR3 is TGTGCCAGCAGCCCTTCAGGGCCGGCTGAAGCTTTCTTT. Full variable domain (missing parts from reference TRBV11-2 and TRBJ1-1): EAGVAQSPRYKIIEKRQSVAFWCNPISGHATLYWYQQILGQGPKLLIQFQNNGVVDDSQLPKDRFSAERLKGVDSTLKIQPAKLEDSAVYLCASSPSGPAEAFFGQGTRLTVV.

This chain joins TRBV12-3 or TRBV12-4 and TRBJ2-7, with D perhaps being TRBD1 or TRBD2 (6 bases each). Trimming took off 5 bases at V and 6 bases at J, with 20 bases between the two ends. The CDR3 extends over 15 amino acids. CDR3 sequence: CASSLSAGGLGEQYF. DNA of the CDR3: TGTGCCAGCAGTCTAAGCGCCGGGGGCTTGGGCGAGCAGTACTTC.

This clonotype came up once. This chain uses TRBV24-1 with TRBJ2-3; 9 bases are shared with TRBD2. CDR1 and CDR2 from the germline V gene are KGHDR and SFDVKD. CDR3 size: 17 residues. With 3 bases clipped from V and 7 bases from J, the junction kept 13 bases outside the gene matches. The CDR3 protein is CATSDQRLAADDNTQYF. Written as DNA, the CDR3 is TGTGCCACCAGTGATCAGAGACTAGCGGCGGACGACAATACGCAGTATTTT.

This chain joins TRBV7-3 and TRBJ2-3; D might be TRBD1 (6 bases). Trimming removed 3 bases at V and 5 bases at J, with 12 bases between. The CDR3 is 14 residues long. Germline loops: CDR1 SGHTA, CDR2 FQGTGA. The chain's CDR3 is CASSLGHNVDTQYF. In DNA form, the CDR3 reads TGTGCCAGCAGCTTGGGACACAATGTAGATACGCAGTATTTT.

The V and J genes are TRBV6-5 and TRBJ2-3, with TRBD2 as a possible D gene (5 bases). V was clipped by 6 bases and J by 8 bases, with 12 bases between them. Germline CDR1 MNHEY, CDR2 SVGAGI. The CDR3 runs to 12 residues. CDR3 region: CASSGDWGTQYF. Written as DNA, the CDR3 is TGTGCCAGCAGCGGGGATTGGGGTACGCAGTATTTT.

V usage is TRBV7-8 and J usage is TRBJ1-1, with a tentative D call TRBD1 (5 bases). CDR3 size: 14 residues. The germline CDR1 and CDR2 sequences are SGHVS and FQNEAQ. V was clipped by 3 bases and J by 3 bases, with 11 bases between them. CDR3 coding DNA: TGTGCCAGCAGCTTTGGCAGGGCGGACACTGAAGCTTTCTTT. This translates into CASSFGRADTEAFF.

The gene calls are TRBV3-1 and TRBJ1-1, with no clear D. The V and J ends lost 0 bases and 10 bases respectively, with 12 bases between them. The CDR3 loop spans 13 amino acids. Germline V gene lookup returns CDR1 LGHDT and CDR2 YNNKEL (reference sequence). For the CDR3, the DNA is TGTGCCAGCAGCCAAGATACGGGGATGGCAGCTTTCTTT. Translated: CASSQDTGMAAFF.

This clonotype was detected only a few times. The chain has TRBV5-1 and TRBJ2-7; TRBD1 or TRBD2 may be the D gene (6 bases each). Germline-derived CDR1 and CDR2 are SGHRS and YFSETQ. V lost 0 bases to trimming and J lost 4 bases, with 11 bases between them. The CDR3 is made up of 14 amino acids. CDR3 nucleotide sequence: TGCGCCAGCAGCTTGGACTGGAGGGGGTACGAGCAGTACGTC. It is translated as CASSLDWRGYEQYV.

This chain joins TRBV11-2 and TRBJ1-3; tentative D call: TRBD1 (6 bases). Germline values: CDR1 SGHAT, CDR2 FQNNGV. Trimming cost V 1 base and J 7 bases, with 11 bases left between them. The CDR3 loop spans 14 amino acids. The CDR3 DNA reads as TGTGCCAGCAGCTTAGTTTCCGGGGGCAACACCATATATTTT. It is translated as CASSLVSGGNTIYF.

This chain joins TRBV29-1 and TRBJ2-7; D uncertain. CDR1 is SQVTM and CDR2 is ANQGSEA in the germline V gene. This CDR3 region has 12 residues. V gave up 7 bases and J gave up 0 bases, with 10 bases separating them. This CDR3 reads CSAGPSSYEQYF. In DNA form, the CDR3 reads TGCAGCGCCGGTCCCAGCTCCTACGAGCAGTACTTC.

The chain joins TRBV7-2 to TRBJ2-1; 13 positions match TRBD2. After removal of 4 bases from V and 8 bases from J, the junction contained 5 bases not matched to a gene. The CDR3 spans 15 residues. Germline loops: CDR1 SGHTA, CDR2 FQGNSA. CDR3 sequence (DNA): TGTGCCAGCAGCTCCCGACTAGCGGGAGGCCATGAGCAGTTCTTC. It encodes CASSSRLAGGHEQFF.

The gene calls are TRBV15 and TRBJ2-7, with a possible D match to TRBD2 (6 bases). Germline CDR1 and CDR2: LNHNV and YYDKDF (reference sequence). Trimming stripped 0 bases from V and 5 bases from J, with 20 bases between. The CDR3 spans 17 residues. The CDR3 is CATSRDPSGVGSDEQYV. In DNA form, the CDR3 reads TGTGCCACCAGCAGAGATCCTTCGGGGGTAGGTAGTGACGAGCAGTACGTC.